The clone carrying this T cell receptor (beta chain) was recorded a few times. Its antigen is not identified. This record belongs to a study of cytomegalovirus exposure and HLA in healthy donors. Findings of the study overall: Compared with the roughly 670-donor mean, an Asian-associated ancestry cluster reportedly had fewer N-insertions, according to a later analysis. With DRB1 most and HLA-C fewest, TCR association rates differed between HLA loci in a later analysis. A later analysis showed that HLA-associated TCR beta chains had undergone more clonal expansion than equally common others.

Germline V lookup: CDR1 SGHDT, CDR2 YYEEEE. Losses at the gene ends were 4 bases for V and 4 bases for J; bases not matched to a gene: 12. CDR3 length: 17 amino acids. It was with 60 Vbeta and 13 Jbeta primers that the PCR ran. Libraries were prepared by immunoSEQ multiplex PCR; TCRdb keeps only in-frame clonotypes and omits some of them. The table includes approximately 120,000 clones, roughly 68% detected once. The sequence derives from a woman aged 45-59 years in good health and CMV-seropositive. The V gene is TRBV5-6, the J gene TRBJ2-5, with 11 bases lining up with TRBD2. Sequenced: PBMCs. The DNA of the CDR3 is TGTGCCAGCAGCCCATGGATAGCGGGGGGGCTACGAGAGACCCAGTACTTC. This codes for CASSPWIAGGLRETQYF.